This T cell receptor beta chain was profiled in a study of STAT5B mutations in CD4+ large granular lymphocyte leukemia. As originally analysed: A productive frequency of 2.59 x 10-5 was the lowest detectable. Profiling relied on immunoSEQ multiplex PCR, and the TCRdb table lists in-frame clones only, not all of them. V and J calls and clone size are those listed in that table; D and trimming were worked out from the DNA. The sample gives about 30,000 clones, approximately 75% of which show up once; over 3% is in the top ten. CDR3 length: 14 residues. The V and J ends lost 4 bases and 8 bases respectively, with 16 bases between them. CDR1 and CDR2 from the germline V gene are SGHRS and YFSETQ. This clone was counted between two and nine times.

Sample: CD4+ T cells from blood buffy coats. The chain joins TRBV5-1 to TRBJ2-1; D gene uncertain. This clonotype originated in a human donor in good health. DNA for the CDR3: TGCGCCAGCAGCATAGGACCCCCAGGCGATGAGCAGTTCTTC. Its protein product is CASSIGPPGDEQFF.